Presented here are 20 T cell receptor beta chains from one specimen sequenced in a study of blood T cells in healthy people across ages. Alongside a J-beta primer mix, a sample-barcoded 5' primer served in a second PCR lasting about 7 to 12 cycles. TCRdb independently ran MiXCR on the 5' RACE reads; one entry per CDR3 protein. Of approximately 810,000 distinct CDR3 sequences in the sample, around 26% were seen once. Specimen: blood. These receptors originate from a woman older than 75 in good health.

There are a few counts of this clonotype. A much larger clone lies a single base off, so this may be a read error. The chain combines TRBV7-2 with TRBJ2-1, with 8 nucleotides matching TRBD1. Gene TRBJ2-7 matches the end of the DNA better, so the J call may be wrong. Germline CDR1 and CDR2: SGHTA and FQGNSA. The CDR3 is 15 amino acids. The chain's CDR3 is CASSFDRGGFNEQYF. Written as DNA, the CDR3 is TGTGCCAGCAGCTTCGACAGGGGAGGATTCAATGAGCAGTACTTC.

This clonotype was recorded many times. The gene calls are TRBV12-3 or TRBV12-4 and TRBJ2-7; TRBD1 agrees at 10 bases. The CDR3 contains 12 residues. Trimming removed 3 bases from V and 12 bases from J; junction bases left unmatched: 5. The CDR3 DNA reads as TGTGCCAGCAGTTTTTGGGGACAGGGGCGGTACTTC. Translation: CASSFWGQGRYF.

This clonotype has at least ten counts. The V gene is TRBV29-1, the J gene TRBJ2-7, with 8 bases matching TRBD1. This CDR3 is 12 amino acids long. The germline V gene encodes CDR1 SQVTM and CDR2 ANQGSEA. After removal of 4 bases from V and 6 bases from J, the junction contained 5 bases not matched to a gene. CDR3 loop: CSVVGQGVEQYF. The CDR3 region has the DNA TGCAGCGTTGTTGGACAGGGAGTCGAGCAGTACTTC.

Ten or more counts support this clonotype. This chain connects TRBV5-5 to TRBJ2-7; D is perhaps TRBD1 or TRBD2 (5 bases each). With 0 bases removed from V and 3 bases from J, the gap between germline ends came to 13 bases. The CDR3 covers 15 residues. Germline V gene lookup returns CDR1 SGHKS and CDR2 YYEKEE (reference sequence). CDR3 in amino acids: CASSLERAGYYEQYF. As DNA, the CDR3 is TGTGCCAGCAGCTTGGAGAGGGCAGGGTACTACGAGCAGTACTTC.

This clonotype appeared many times. The chain links TRBV5-6 to TRBJ2-1; D gene uncertain. The CDR3 spans 13 residues. V was shortened by 4 bases and J by 7 bases, with 12 bases between the two germline ends. CDR1 and CDR2 from the germline V gene are SGHDT and YYEEEE. The CDR3 is CASSIPARNEQFF. The CDR3 DNA reads TGTGCCAGCAGCATTCCCGCCCGGAATGAGCAGTTCTTC.

Notes on this clonotype: Given a much more abundant clone one base away, this may be a read error. The chain recombines TRBV6-1 with TRBJ1-4; D possibly corresponds to TRBD1 (5 bases). This CDR3 region has 14 residues. The germline gives CDR1 MNHNS, CDR2 SASEGT. CDR3 amino acids: CASKGTALNEKLIF. The CDR3 DNA follows: TGTGCCAGCAAGGGGACGGCCCTTAATGAAAAACTGATTTTT.

This clonotype came up a few times. This sequence may be a read error, since a much larger clone differs from it by one base. V is TRBV9 and J is TRBJ2-1, with 9 positions matching TRBD2. The DNA matches TRBJ2-7 better at its end, which makes the J call doubtful. This CDR3 is built from 15 residues. Germline V gene lookup returns CDR1 SGDLS and CDR2 YYNGEE. The CDR3 protein is CASSVGGGAYNEQYF. CDR3 DNA: TGTGCCAGCAGCGTAGGCGGGGGGGCCTACAATGAGCAGTACTTC.

A note on this clonotype: The junction does not match germline at one end; this may be a read error. The chain uses TRBV20-1 and TRBJ2-6; either TRBD1 or TRBD2 may fit D (5 bases each). Germline loops: CDR1 DFQATT, CDR2 SNEGSKA (reference sequence). This CDR3 comprises 15 residues. The CDR3 DNA follows: TGCAGTACTAGAGACAGCTACTCTGGGGCCAACGTCCTGACTTTC. It specifies CSTRDSYSGANVLTF.

This clonotype was seen at least ten times. The CDR3 coding sequence is TGTGCCAGCAGTTTAAAGGTGAACTATGGCTACACCTTC. It codes for CASSLKVNYGYTF. V usage is TRBV12-3 or TRBV12-4 and J usage is TRBJ1-2; D not certain. The length of the CDR3 is 13 residues. V was clipped by 2 bases and J by 2 bases, with 6 bases between them.

This clonotype was observed once. A much larger clone is a single base away; this may be a read error. The V gene is TRBV24-1, the J gene TRBJ2-3, with 12 nucleotides matching TRBD2. Germline CDR1 KGHDR, CDR2 SFDVKD. This CDR3 has 17 amino acids. The CDR3 loop is CTTSDPGLAGKFDTQYF. The CDR3 DNA reads as TGTACCACCAGTGATCCGGGACTAGCGGGTAAATTTGATACGCAGTATTTT.

This clonotype was counted ten times or more. The chain carries TRBV7-8 and TRBJ2-1, with D possibly being TRBD1 or TRBD2 (6 bases each). This CDR3 comprises 15 residues. Deletions cut 5 bases from V and 0 bases from J, with 11 bases between. Germline CDR1 SGHVS, CDR2 FQNEAQ. The DNA for the CDR3 is TGTGCCAGCAGCCGAGGGGGGCTCTCCTACAATGAGCAGTTCTTC. It yields the protein CASSRGGLSYNEQFF.

This clonotype was observed a few times. The chain employs TRBV9 and TRBJ2-5, with D perhaps matching TRBD1 (7 bases). CDR3 size: 14 residues. Trimming took 8 bases from V and 11 from J, leaving 25 bases between them. Germline V gene sequence: CDR1 SGDLS, CDR2 YYNGEE. The CDR3 nucleotides read TGTGCCAGGGGGGGACAGCCTGGGTTGGGTGAGCAGTACTTC. Translating it yields CARGGQPGLGEQYF.

This clonotype showed up many times. The chain carries TRBV28 and TRBJ2-5; D is ambiguous. The CDR3 runs 15 residues. Germline loops: CDR1 MDHEN, CDR2 SYDVKM. Trimming removed 3 bases at V and 2 bases at J, with 13 bases between. CDR3 residues: CASSLSQLLQETQYF. The CDR3 DNA sequence: TGTGCCAGCAGTTTGAGTCAGCTCCTTCAAGAGACCCAGTACTTC.

This clonotype was recorded many times. J is TRBJ2-3 and V is TRBV24-1, with D possibly matching TRBD1 (6 bases). Germline V gene sequence: CDR1 KGHDR, CDR2 SFDVKD. This CDR3 has 16 residues. Trimming took off 4 bases at V and 0 bases at J, with 13 bases between the two ends. The CDR3 bases are TGTGCCACCAGTGACCCCACAGGGATTAGCACAGATACGCAGTATTTT. As protein: CATSDPTGISTDTQYF.

In the case of this clonotype: Given a much more abundant clone one base away, this may be a read error. The chain's CDR3 is CATGDQGTQYF. DNA of the CDR3: TGTGCCACAGGGGACCAAGGGACCCAGTACTTC. The gene calls are TRBV28 and TRBJ2-5, with a possible D match to TRBD1 (6 bases). The CDR3 loop spans 11 amino acids. Per germline, CDR1 MDHEN and CDR2 SYDVKM.

This clonotype has a count of ten or more. Possible read error: a much larger clone is one base away. The gene calls are TRBV4-2 and TRBJ1-4; D gene uncertain. The germline V gene encodes CDR1 LGHNA and CDR2 YNFKEQ. This CDR3 comprises 15 residues. The CDR3 nucleotides read TGTGCCAGCAGCCAAGTTGCTGGGGTTAATGAAAAACGGTTTTTT. Translating it yields CASSQVAGVNEKRFF.

The sample holds many counts of this clonotype. The J gene is TRBJ1-2, the V gene TRBV12-3 or TRBV12-4; D gene uncertain. The CDR3 contains 15 residues. Trimming shortened V by 3 bases and J by 8 bases, and 19 bases separated the two germline ends. CDR3 region: CASSFSLAGGAGYTF. In nucleotides, the CDR3 is TGTGCCAGCAGTTTTTCCCTGGCAGGAGGTGCAGGCTACACCTTC.

This clonotype was counted at least ten times. The rearrangement joins TRBV5-1 to TRBJ2-3; D unresolved. Looked up from germline, CDR1 is SGHRS and CDR2 is YFSETQ. V lost 0 bases and J 0 bases, leaving 8 bases between the germline ends. CDR3 length equals 15 residues. The CDR3, as DNA: TGCGCCAGCAGCTTGGTAGTCGGTAGCACAGATACGCAGTATTTT. It encodes CASSLVVGSTDTQYF.

This clonotype occurred a few times. The genes are TRBV28 and TRBJ2-7; 7 positions match TRBD2. CDR1 and CDR2 from the germline V gene are MDHEN and SYDVKM. The CDR3 is made up of 14 amino acids. V shed 3 bases and J 3 bases; nucleotides not matched to a gene: 5. This CDR3 is CASSLGTTGYEQYF. The CDR3 coding sequence is TGTGCCAGCAGTTTGGGGACTACCGGCTACGAGCAGTACTTC.

Of note for this clonotype: This may be a read error, as it is one base from a much larger clone. The J gene is TRBJ2-1, the V gene TRBV4-1; 13 positions agree with TRBD2. Germline loops: CDR1 MGHRA, CDR2 YSYEKL. The CDR3 spans 16 residues. Unmatched junction bases numbered 4, after V lost 3 bases and J lost 5 bases. CDR3 in amino acids: CASSHGLAGDDNEQFF. The CDR3 DNA sequence: TGCGCCAGCAGCCACGGACTAGCGGGGGACGACAATGAGCAGTTCTTC.